Below are 20 T cell receptor beta chains sequenced from a single sample in a study of control samples from healthy donors and cancer patients. Assay: immunoSEQ multiplex PCR; the TCRdb copy retains only in-frame clones and omits some. In the table there are about 160,000 clones, around 94% of which are singletons. Sequencing used PBMCs. Receptor source: a man in his 60s with colorectal cancer.

The rearrangement links TRBV11-2 to TRBJ2-7; D uncertain. Looked up from germline, CDR1 is SGHAT and CDR2 is FQNNGV. This CDR3 region has 12 residues. Trimming took off 0 bases at V and 6 bases at J, with 6 bases between the two ends. CDR3 loop: CASSLEALEQYF. The DNA for the CDR3 is TGTGCCAGCAGCTTAGAGGCACTCGAGCAGTACTTC.

In DNA, the CDR3 is TGTGCCAGCAGCTTAGCGGTATGGACCCCTCCCTACGAGCAGTACTTC. Translated: CASSLAVWTPPYEQYF. The J gene is TRBJ2-7, the V gene TRBV7-8; the D is unclear. Germline CDR1 is SGHVS and CDR2 is FQNEAQ. V lost 0 bases and J 2 bases, leaving 14 bases between the germline ends. There are 16 residues in the CDR3. The full variable domain, its missing parts supplied by reference TRBV7-8 and TRBJ2-7, is GAGVSQSPRYKVAKRGQDVALRCDPISGHVSLFWYQQALGQGPEFLTYFQNEAQLDKSGLPSDRFFAERPEGSVSTLKIQRTQQEDSAVYLCASSLAVWTPPYEQYFGPGTRLTVT.

The V call is TRBV30, the J call TRBJ1-2; D is possibly TRBD1 (5 bases). There are 12 residues in the CDR3. Trimming left V 3 bases short and J 13 bases short, with 18 bases between. Per the germline V gene, CDR1 is GTSNPN and CDR2 is SVGIG (reference sequence). CDR3 protein: CAWRKGPRFPTF. In DNA form, the CDR3 reads TGTGCCTGGAGGAAGGGGCCTAGGTTCCCCACCTTC.

This clone was recorded once. This chain links TRBV4-1 with TRBJ1-1, with 7 bases that match TRBD1. The V segment lost 0 bases and the J segment 0 bases; nucleotides outside the gene matches: 10. The CDR3 has 18 residues. CDR1 MGHRA and CDR2 YSYEKL come from the germline V gene. Here the CDR3 reads CASSQDLTGWIMNTEAFF. CDR3 bases: TGCGCCAGCAGCCAAGACCTGACAGGGTGGATCATGAACACTGAAGCTTTCTTT.

This chain links TRBV27 with TRBJ2-5, with D possibly matching TRBD2 (6 bases). The CDR3 is 12 amino acids. Germline V gene data show CDR1 as MNHEY and CDR2 as SMNVEV (reference sequence). Trimming removed 4 bases at V and 10 bases at J, with 13 bases between. The CDR3 spells CASSSPGSHQYF. The CDR3 DNA is TGTGCCAGCAGTTCTCCCGGGAGTCACCAGTACTTC.

Regarding this clone: One end of the junction varies from germline; a read error may be responsible. This chain connects TRBV19 to TRBJ2-3, with D maybe TRBD2 (6 bases). CDR3 length: 13 amino acids. CDR1 and CDR2 (germline): LNHDA, SQIVND (reference sequence). The chain's CDR3 is CASTEGGADTQYF. The CDR3 DNA is TGTGCTAGTACGGAAGGAGGGGCAGATACGCAGTATTTT.

V and J are TRBV10-3 and TRBJ1-1; 9 positions match TRBD1. The CDR3 spans 16 residues. J lost 4 bases, V lost 3 bases, and 9 bases had no gene match. The germline V gene has CDR1 ENHRY and CDR2 SYGVKD. This CDR3 is CAISDRSDRGGTEAFF. CDR3 in DNA: TGTGCCATCAGTGACCGATCCGACAGGGGGGGCACTGAAGCTTTCTTT.

This chain connects TRBV5-1 to TRBJ2-5, with D maybe TRBD2 (6 bases). CDR1 and CDR2 (germline): SGHRS, YFSETQ. CDR3 length equals 14 residues. Trimming removed 0 bases from V and 4 bases from J, with 10 bases in between. The CDR3 spells CASSLARGGETQYF. Here the CDR3 DNA reads TGCGCCAGCAGCTTGGCTAGGGGAGGAGAGACCCAGTACTTC.

Here the CDR3 DNA reads TGTGCCAGCAGCTTAACCGGGACAGGGAGAGAGACCCAGTACTTC. Translated: CASSLTGTGRETQYF. This chain links TRBV7-9 with TRBJ2-5, with 9 bases matching TRBD1. Germline V gene lookup returns CDR1 SEHNR and CDR2 FQNEAQ (reference sequence). The CDR3 is 15 residues long. V lost 2 bases to trimming and J lost 4 bases; unmatched junction nucleotides: 5.

The chain has TRBV27 and TRBJ2-7, with 7 bases identical to TRBD1. The ends lost 4 bases at V and 5 bases at J; junction bases unmatched: 5. There are 13 residues in the CDR3. Germline V gene data show CDR1 as MNHEY and CDR2 as SMNVEV (reference sequence). The CDR3 region has the DNA TGTGCCAGCAGTTCGGGGACAGTCAACGAGCAGTACTTC. Translating gives CASSSGTVNEQYF.

The rearrangement links TRBV2 to TRBJ2-3; D gene uncertain. The CDR3 length is 14 residues. Trimming shortened V by 4 bases and J by 4 bases, and 12 bases separated the two germline ends. Germline V gives CDR1 SNHLY, CDR2 FYNNEI. The CDR3 is CASSAQPPPDTQYF. As DNA, the CDR3 is TGTGCCAGCAGTGCGCAGCCCCCCCCAGATACGCAGTATTTT.

This rearrangement joins TRBV5-1 to TRBJ2-2; D unresolved. Germline CDR1 is SGHRS and CDR2 is YFSETQ. Trimming shortened V by 3 bases and J by 3 bases, and 3 bases separated the two germline ends. This CDR3 has 12 residues. As DNA, the CDR3 is TGCGCCAGCAGCTCTTACACCGGGGAGCTGTTTTTT. Residues: CASSSYTGELFF.

V and J are TRBV7-6 and TRBJ2-1; the D is unclear. V was trimmed by 3 bases and J by 9 bases, leaving 18 bases between them. The CDR3 has 15 residues. Germline V CDR1 and CDR2: SGHVS, FNYEAQ. The CDR3 reads CASSLEGPPYGEQFF. CDR3 nucleotide sequence: TGTGCCAGCAGCTTGGAAGGCCCCCCCTACGGTGAGCAGTTCTTC.

The CDR3: CASSFLTGGAGNIQYF. In DNA form, the CDR3 reads TGTGCCAGCAGTTTCCTAACAGGGGGCGCGGGAAACATTCAGTACTTC. The chain combines TRBV27 with TRBJ2-4, with 9 bases fitting TRBD1. This CDR3 has 16 amino acids. Germline V CDR1 and CDR2: MNHEY, SMNVEV (reference sequence). J lost 6 bases, V lost 3 bases, and 9 bases had no gene match.

The V and J genes are TRBV24-1 and TRBJ2-3, with 13 bases identical to TRBD2. V lost 4 bases and J lost 0; bases outside the gene matches: 3. CDR3 length: 17 residues. The germline V gene encodes CDR1 KGHDR and CDR2 SFDVKD. This chain's CDR3 is CATSEGTSGASTDTQYF. Here the CDR3 DNA reads TGTGCCACCAGTGAGGGGACTAGCGGGGCTAGCACAGATACGCAGTATTTT.

This clone was found once. The chain uses TRBV30 and TRBJ1-1, with D possibly TRBD1 on 5 matching bases. The V and J ends lost 7 bases and 5 bases respectively, with 20 bases between them. Germline V gene sequence: CDR1 GTSNPN, CDR2 SVGIG (reference sequence). There are 14 residues in the CDR3. CDR3 amino acids: CASTRNRGVTEAFF. The DNA of the CDR3 is TGTGCCTCAACCCGGAACAGAGGGGTGACTGAAGCTTTCTTT.

The V and J genes are TRBV25-1 and TRBJ1-2; 7 bases line up with TRBD1. With 4 bases clipped from V and 2 bases from J, the junction kept 1 base outside the gene matches. CDR3 length: 13 residues. Germline-derived CDR1 and CDR2 are MGHDK and SYGVNS. Written as DNA, the CDR3 is TGTGCCAGCAGTGCGGGACAGAACTATGGCTACACCTTC. Its protein is CASSAGQNYGYTF.

The sample holds a few counts of this clone. This sequence joins TRBV6-5 and TRBJ1-1; unclear D gene. CDR1 and CDR2 (germline): MNHEY, SVGAGI. The CDR3 is 12 residues long. The ends were cut back, 4 bases at V and 5 bases at J, with 8 bases in the middle. CDR3 nucleotide sequence: TGTGCCAGCAGTTCAATAGCAACTGAAGCTTTCTTT. Encoded protein: CASSSIATEAFF.

The chain joins TRBV11-2 to TRBJ2-7; D not resolved. The V and J ends lost 4 bases and 3 bases respectively, with 4 bases between them. Germline V gene lookup returns CDR1 SGHAT and CDR2 FQNNGV. The CDR3 is made up of 11 amino acids. The CDR3 spells CASSSFYEQYF. CDR3 coding DNA: TGTGCCAGCAGCTCTTTCTACGAGCAGTACTTC.

The chain carries TRBV27 and TRBJ2-2; no definite D call. The CDR3 is 14 residues long. The germline V gene has CDR1 MNHEY and CDR2 SMNVEV (reference sequence). V lost 3 bases and J 3 bases, leaving 8 bases between the germline ends. CDR3 residues: CASSLESYTGELFF. The CDR3 nucleotides read TGTGCCAGCAGTTTGGAATCCTACACCGGGGAGCTGTTTTTT.